This TCR beta chain was found in a study of cytomegalovirus exposure and HLA in healthy donors. Germline V lookup: CDR1 LGHNA, CDR2 YNFKEQ. The V end was cut by 1 base, the J end by 12 bases, with 22 bases between. The CDR3 extends over 15 amino acids. Generated by immunoSEQ multiplex PCR, the TCRdb table keeps only in-frame clones and is missing some. The sample carries some 79,000 clones, 94% recorded once. This chain uses TRBV4-2 with TRBJ2-7; no firm D call. The sample comprised PBMCs. This receptor was identified in a woman aged 18-29 years in good health and CMV-seropositive. CDR3 protein: CASSQAPDGTTSMYF. Written as DNA, the CDR3 is TGTGCCAGCAGCCAAGCCCCTGACGGCACTACGAGTATGTACTTC.